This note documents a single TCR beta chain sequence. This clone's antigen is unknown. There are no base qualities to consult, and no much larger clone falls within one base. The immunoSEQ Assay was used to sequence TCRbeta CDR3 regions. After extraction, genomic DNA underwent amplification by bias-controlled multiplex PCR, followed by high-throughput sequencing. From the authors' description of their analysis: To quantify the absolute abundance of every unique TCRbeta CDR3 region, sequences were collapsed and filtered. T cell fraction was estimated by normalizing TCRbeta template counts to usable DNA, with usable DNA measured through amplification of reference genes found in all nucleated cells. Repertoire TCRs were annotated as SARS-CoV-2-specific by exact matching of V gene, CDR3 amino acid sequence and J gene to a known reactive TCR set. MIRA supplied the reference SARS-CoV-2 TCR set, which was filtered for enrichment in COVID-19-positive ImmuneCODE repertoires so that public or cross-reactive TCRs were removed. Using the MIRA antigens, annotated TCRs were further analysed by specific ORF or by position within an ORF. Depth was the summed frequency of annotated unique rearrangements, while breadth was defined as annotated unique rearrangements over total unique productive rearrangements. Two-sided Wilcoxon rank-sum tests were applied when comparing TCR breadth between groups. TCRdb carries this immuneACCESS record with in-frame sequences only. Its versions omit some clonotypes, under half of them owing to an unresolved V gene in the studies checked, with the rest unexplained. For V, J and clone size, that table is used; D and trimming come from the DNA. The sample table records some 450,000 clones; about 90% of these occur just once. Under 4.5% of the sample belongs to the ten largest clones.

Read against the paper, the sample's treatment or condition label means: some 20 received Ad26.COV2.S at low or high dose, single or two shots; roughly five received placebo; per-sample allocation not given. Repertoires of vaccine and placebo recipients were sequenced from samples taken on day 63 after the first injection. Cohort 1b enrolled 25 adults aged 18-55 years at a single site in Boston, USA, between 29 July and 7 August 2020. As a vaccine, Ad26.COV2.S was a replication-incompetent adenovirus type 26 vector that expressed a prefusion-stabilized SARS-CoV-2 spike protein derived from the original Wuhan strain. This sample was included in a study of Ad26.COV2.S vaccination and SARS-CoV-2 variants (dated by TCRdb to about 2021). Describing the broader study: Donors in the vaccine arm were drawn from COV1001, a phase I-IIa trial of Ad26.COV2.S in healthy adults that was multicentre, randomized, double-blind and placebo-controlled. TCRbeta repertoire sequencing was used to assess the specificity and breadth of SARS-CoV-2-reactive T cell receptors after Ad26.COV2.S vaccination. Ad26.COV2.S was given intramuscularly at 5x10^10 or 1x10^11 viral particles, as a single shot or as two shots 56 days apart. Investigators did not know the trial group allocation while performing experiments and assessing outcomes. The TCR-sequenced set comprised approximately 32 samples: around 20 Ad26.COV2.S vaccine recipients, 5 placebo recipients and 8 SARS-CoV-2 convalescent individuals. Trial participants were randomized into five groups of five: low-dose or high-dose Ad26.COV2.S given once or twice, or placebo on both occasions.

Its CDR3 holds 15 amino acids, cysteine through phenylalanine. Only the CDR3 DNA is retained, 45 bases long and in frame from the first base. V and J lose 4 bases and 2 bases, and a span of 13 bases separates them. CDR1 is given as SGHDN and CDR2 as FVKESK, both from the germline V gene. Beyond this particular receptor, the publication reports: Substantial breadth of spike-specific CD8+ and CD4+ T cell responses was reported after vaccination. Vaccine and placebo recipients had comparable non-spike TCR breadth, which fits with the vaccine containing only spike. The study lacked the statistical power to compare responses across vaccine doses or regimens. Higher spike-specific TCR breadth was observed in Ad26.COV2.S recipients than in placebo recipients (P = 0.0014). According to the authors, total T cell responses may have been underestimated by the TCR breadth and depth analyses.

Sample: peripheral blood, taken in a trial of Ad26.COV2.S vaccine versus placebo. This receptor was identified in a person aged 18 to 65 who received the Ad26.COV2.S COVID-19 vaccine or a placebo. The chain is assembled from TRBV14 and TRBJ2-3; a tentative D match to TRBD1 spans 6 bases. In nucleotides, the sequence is TGTGCCAGCAGCCTCCTCCGGGACAACACAGATACGCAGTATTTT. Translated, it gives CASSLLRDNTDTQYF.